This is a list of T cell receptor beta chains from one sample in a study of control samples from healthy donors and cancer patients. The repertoire was sequenced with immunoSEQ multiplex PCR; TCRdb's copy has only in-frame clones and lacks some. The sample lists fewer than 200,000 clones, about 90% occurring once. Specimen: blood. These receptors all come from a woman aged 30 to 39 in good health. Each CDR3 is given with its conserved first and last residue. The order of the fields is clone size, D gene, J gene, V gene, CDR3 DNA, CDR3 protein. The D gene is left open where the match is weak. Not all rows give a size; the values are once, few, many and, for expanded clones, a class.

abundance: -
d_gene: -
j_gene: TRBJ2-5
v_gene: TRBV24-1
CDR3nt: TGTGCCACCAGTACCCCGGGGCGGCAAGAGACCCAGTACTTC
CDR3aa: CATSTPGRQETQYF

abundance: -
d_gene: -
j_gene: TRBJ1-6
v_gene: TRBV18
CDR3nt: TGTGCCAGCTCACCGGACTTAGGGGTACCCCTCCACTTT
CDR3aa: CASSPDLGVPLHF

abundance: -
d_gene: -
j_gene: TRBJ2-5
v_gene: TRBV5-1
CDR3nt: TGCGCCAGCAGCTTGAGTGGGCAATGGGAGACCCAGTACTTC
CDR3aa: CASSLSGQWETQYF

abundance: -
d_gene: -
j_gene: TRBJ2-5
v_gene: TRBV4-2
CDR3nt: TGTGCCAGCAGCCAAGAAACCGCCCCTCAGGAGACCCAGTACTTC
CDR3aa: CASSQETAPQETQYF

abundance: once
d_gene: -
j_gene: TRBJ1-2
v_gene: TRBV3-1/TRBV3-2
CDR3nt: TGTGCCAGCAGCCAAGAGGGAGTCGGGGGCTATGGCTACACCTTC
CDR3aa: CASSQEGVGGYGYTF

abundance: few
d_gene: -
j_gene: TRBJ1-1
v_gene: TRBV5-4
CDR3nt: TGTGCCAGCAGCTTGCAGGGGAGCAAAAACACTGAAGCTTTCTTT
CDR3aa: CASSLQGSKNTEAFF

abundance: once
d_gene: -
j_gene: TRBJ2-5
v_gene: TRBV24-1
CDR3nt: TGTGCCACCAGTGATCTGTACCAAGAGACCCAGTACTTC
CDR3aa: CATSDLYQETQYF

abundance: -
d_gene: -
j_gene: TRBJ1-1
v_gene: TRBV11-1
CDR3nt: TGTGCCAGCAGCCCCACGAAACTGATGAACACTGAAGCTTTCTTT
CDR3aa: CASSPTKLMNTEAFF

abundance: -
d_gene: TRBD1
j_gene: TRBJ2-7
v_gene: TRBV12-3/TRBV12-4
CDR3nt: TGTGCCAGCAGTACCACAGGGGCCGGCGAGCAGTACTTC
CDR3aa: CASSTTGAGEQYF

abundance: -
d_gene: -
j_gene: TRBJ1-2
v_gene: TRBV7-9
CDR3nt: TGTGCCAGCAGCTTACCTCCTCGTCAGAGCTACACCTTC
CDR3aa: CASSLPPRQSYTF

abundance: few
d_gene: -
j_gene: TRBJ2-5
v_gene: TRBV29-1
CDR3nt: TGCAGCACTACCTCCGGGAACGGGGTGAAGACCCAGTACTTC
CDR3aa: CSTTSGNGVKTQYF

abundance: -
d_gene: TRBD2
j_gene: TRBJ2-5
v_gene: TRBV29-1
CDR3nt: TGCAGCGTTGAAGATGGCCCCGGGGGGGCCGGGGAGACCCAGTACTTC
CDR3aa: CSVEDGPGGAGETQYF

abundance: -
d_gene: TRBD1
j_gene: TRBJ1-5
v_gene: TRBV5-1
CDR3nt: TGCGCCAGCAGCTTGGTGTCAGGGGGGGACCAGCCCCAGCATTTT
CDR3aa: CASSLVSGGDQPQHF

abundance: -
d_gene: -
j_gene: TRBJ2-3
v_gene: TRBV24-1
CDR3nt: TGTGCCACCAGTGACTTTCGGCGGTTACCAGATACGCAGTATTTT
CDR3aa: CATSDFRRLPDTQYF